One TCR beta chain is described in this entry. This sample is part of a study of human T cells and chemical hapten exposure. Germline V CDR1 and CDR2: SEHNR, FQNEAQ (reference sequence). The CDR3 length is 16 residues. Trimming took off 1 base at V and 8 bases at J, with 17 bases between the two ends. Described time point: patch test 1, 2 weeks after DPC sensitization. Described treatment: therapeutic diphenylcyclopropenone sensitization with weekly scalp DPC. Original processing notes: Samples contained a median of roughly 96,000 TCRs, with a range of 23,224 to 690,600. Each CDR3 protein gets one entry after TCRdb re-called the RACE reads with MiXCR. The authors' filters were not applied to this entry. Of roughly 82,000 distinct CDR3 sequences listed, 12% were seen once; the top ten hold about 3.7%.

The receptor's source is a woman aged 55 to 70 with alopecia areata. Some clones in this sample may be carry-over from other donors' samples. This material consisted of whole blood, taken in connection with sensitization to the hapten diphenylcyclopropenone (DPC). The chain has TRBV7-9 and TRBJ1-4; no firm D call. CDR3 nucleotides: TGTGCCAGCAGCTTAGGAGACGGTAGGCAAGTCGAAAAACTGTTTTTT. Protein sequence: CASSLGDGRQVEKLFF. Supplemented by reference TRBV7-9 and TRBJ1-4, the full variable domain reads DTGVSQNPRHKITKRGQNVTFRCDPISEHNRLYWYRQTLGQGPEFLTYFQNEAQLEKSRLLSDRFSAERPKGSFSTLEIQRTEQGDSAMYLCASSLGDGRQVEKLFFGSGTQLSVL.